This T cell receptor (beta chain) is from a study of post-analysis software for immune sequencing data. Study-level information: Clinical courses comprised relapsing-remitting, secondary progressive and progressive-relapsing multiple sclerosis. Broader study findings: When patients were compared with controls, about five TRBV segments were more frequent, TRBV5-6, TRBV5-1 and TRBV20-1 among them. Normalized Chao1 diversity was significantly reduced in patients versus controls. Same-batch preparations were strongly co-clustered by F measure.

This clonotype was recorded a few times. Its antigen is unidentified. V was shortened by 7 bases and J by 7 bases, with 16 bases between the two germline ends. The length of the CDR3 is 13 residues. Unique molecular identifiers had been added to the TCR beta cDNA libraries. Input amounts of roughly 1 to 10 million T cells were used. These gave around 500,000 cDNA molecules, so each molecule approximated one T cell. MiXCR, run by TCRdb on the PCR reads, gives a single entry per CDR3 protein. Here the sample spans approximately 570,000 distinct CDR3 sequences, around 44% being singletons. The sample was blood. This receptor was identified in a girl aged 5-17 years with multiple sclerosis. The rearrangement links TRBV12-3 or TRBV12-4 to TRBJ1-2; D unresolved. This CDR3 is CASTRTRGLGYTF. The CDR3 DNA reads TGTGCCAGCACCCGCACGAGAGGGCTTGGCTACACCTTC.